These 15 T cell receptor beta chains originate from one sample sequenced in a study of control samples from healthy donors and cancer patients (dated by TCRdb to the early 2020s). Libraries were built with the immunoSEQ multiplex PCR assay. Sourced from immuneACCESS, this table was stored by TCRdb with only in-frame sequences that have V and J called. A share of the clones is absent; for the studies checked, an unresolved V gene accounts for under half, and the remainder has no known explanation. Within this sample are about 140,000 clones, with approximately 92% of them counted one time only. The top ten constitute over 9% of the sample. Sequencing input: blood. Source of these receptors: a man aged 30-40 years in good health.

The chain joins TRBV27 to TRBJ2-7, with no clear D. The germline V and J ends were trimmed by 3 bases and 3 bases, with 6 bases remaining between them. The germline gives CDR1 MNHEY, CDR2 SMNVEV (reference sequence). The CDR3 extends over 12 amino acids. The CDR3 DNA reads TGTGCCAGCAGTTTCCTATTCTACGAGCAGTACTTC. It encodes CASSFLFYEQYF.

This rearrangement joins TRBV4-1 to TRBJ2-7, with 10 nucleotides matching TRBD2. With 3 bases clipped from V and 5 bases from J, the junction kept 10 bases outside the gene matches. CDR1 MGHRA and CDR2 YSYEKL come from the germline V gene. CDR3 length equals 16 residues. The CDR3, as DNA: TGCGCCAGCAGCCATGGTCTAGCGGGAGTGTCCCACGAGCAGTACTTC. Protein product: CASSHGLAGVSHEQYF.

The chain recombines TRBV4-1 with TRBJ1-6, with 8 bases aligning to TRBD1. This CDR3 is built from 14 residues. Germline V gene sequence: CDR1 MGHRA, CDR2 YSYEKL. Trimming cost V 6 bases and J 5 bases; bases outside gene matches: 3. The CDR3 DNA reads TGCGCCAGCAGACAGGGACAGGATAATTCACCCCTCCACTTT. Protein: CASRQGQDNSPLHF.

The chain has TRBV7-9 and TRBJ2-6, with D hard to call. The CDR3 consists of 17 residues. Between the trimmed V and J ends, which lost 2 bases and 0 bases, there was a span of 11 bases. Germline CDR1 reads SEHNR; CDR2 reads FQNEAQ (reference sequence). CDR3 region: CASSLYPASSGANVLTF. The CDR3 nucleotides are TGTGCCAGCAGCTTATACCCAGCTTCCTCTGGGGCCAACGTCCTGACTTTC.

The chain combines TRBV28 with TRBJ2-1, with TRBD2 matching over 8 bases. Germline V CDR1 and CDR2: MDHEN, SYDVKM. With V trimmed by 7 bases and J by 9 bases, 17 bases remained unmatched. CDR3 length equals 16 residues. The CDR3 DNA is TGTGCCAGCACCGTCCTACCGGGACTAGGTTCGGGTGAGCAGTTCTTC. Protein sequence: CASTVLPGLGSGEQFF.

Concerning this clone: The junction and the germline gene differ at one end; a read error may be behind it. CDR3 bases: TGTGCTAGCAGTCCGACACTAGCGGACCAAGAGACCCAGTACTTC. Its protein product is CASSPTLADQETQYF. The chain links TRBV7-7 to TRBJ2-5; 8 bases map to TRBD2. Germline V lookup: CDR1 SSHAT, CDR2 FNYEAQ (reference sequence). The CDR3 sequence is 15 residues long.

CDR3: CASSSEFGENEKLFF. Written as DNA, the CDR3 is TGTGCCAGTAGCTCCGAATTCGGGGAGAATGAAAAACTGTTTTTT. The genes are TRBV19 and TRBJ1-4; D unresolved. CDR1 is LNHDA, CDR2 SQIVND, per germline (reference sequence). This CDR3 is built from 15 residues. The V gene lost 6 bases and the J gene lost 5 bases, with 16 bases spanning the gap.

This clone occurred a few times. The genes are TRBV5-5 and TRBJ2-7; 9 bases match TRBD1. In germline, CDR1 is SGHKS, CDR2 YYEKEE (reference sequence). This CDR3 has 15 residues. J was trimmed by 3 bases and V by 4 bases; bases with no gene match: 8. CDR3 nucleotide sequence: TGTGCCAGCAGCACTCCTCGGACAGGGGTCTACGAGCAGTACTTC. Its protein is CASSTPRTGVYEQYF.

The CDR3 reads CASSNSILGLGQGYGYTF. The DNA for the CDR3 is TGTGCCAGCAGCAATTCTATACTGGGCCTGGGACAGGGCTATGGCTACACCTTC. The V and J genes are TRBV21-1 and TRBJ1-2; the DNA was not used to check the table's D call, TRBD1. TRBV21-1 is recorded as a pseudogene. This CDR3 has 18 residues.

The chain links TRBV7-2 to TRBJ2-1; no firm D call. The germline CDR1 and CDR2 sequences are SGHTA and FQGNSA. Trimming removed 1 base from V and 2 bases from J, with 15 bases in between. The CDR3 is 17 residues long. The CDR3 sequence is CASSLVGISPTYNEQFF. As DNA, the CDR3 is TGTGCCAGCAGCTTAGTTGGCATCTCCCCGACCTACAATGAGCAGTTCTTC.

The chain has TRBV7-2 and TRBJ2-1; 9 nucleotides match TRBD2. Germline-derived CDR1 and CDR2 are SGHTA and FQGNSA. The CDR3 totals 19 residues. V lost 5 bases, J lost 2 bases, and 16 bases stayed unmatched. This CDR3 is CASSQGVGLAGSTYNEQFF. CDR3 coding DNA: TGTGCCAGCAGCCAGGGGGTCGGGCTAGCGGGGAGCACCTACAATGAGCAGTTCTTC. Using reference TRBV7-2 and TRBJ2-1 for the parts outside the CDR3, the full variable domain is GAGVSQSPSNKVTEKGKDVELRCDPISGHTALYWYRQSLGQGLEFLIYFQGNSAPDKSGLPSDRFSAERTGGSVSTLTIQRTQQEDSAVYLCASSQGVGLAGSTYNEQFFGPGTRLTVL.

The chain employs TRBV28 and TRBJ2-7; 8 nucleotides match TRBD2. Losses at the gene ends were 1 base for V and 2 bases for J; bases not matched to a gene: 7. CDR1 MDHEN and CDR2 SYDVKM come from the germline V gene. The CDR3 contains 16 residues. This chain's CDR3 is CASSLLTSEATYEQYF. In DNA form, the CDR3 reads TGTGCCAGCAGTTTATTGACTAGCGAAGCCACCTACGAGCAGTACTTC.

The V and J genes are TRBV27 and TRBJ2-3, with D maybe TRBD2 (6 bases). This CDR3 has 14 amino acids. The germline gives CDR1 MNHEY, CDR2 SMNVEV (reference sequence). V was trimmed by 3 bases and J by 4 bases, leaving 11 bases between them. The CDR3 region is CASSFAGIPDTQYF. The CDR3 DNA sequence: TGTGCCAGCAGTTTTGCGGGGATACCAGATACGCAGTATTTT.

V gene TRBV6-2 or TRBV6-3 combines with J gene TRBJ2-1, with D tentatively TRBD2 (6 bases). V lost 5 bases, J lost 6 bases, and 14 bases lay in between. The CDR3 spans 14 residues. Looked up from germline, CDR1 is MNHEY and CDR2 is SVGEGT. The DNA for the CDR3 is TGTGCCAGCAGTCACAAAGCGGAGGGCAATGAGCAGTTCTTC. It is translated as CASSHKAEGNEQFF.

The chain links TRBV11-3 to TRBJ2-7; 7 nucleotides match TRBD1. V was clipped by 7 bases and J by 4 bases; unmatched bases: 10. The CDR3 spans 14 residues. CDR1 is SGHNT and CDR2 is YENEEA in the germline V gene. CDR3 coding DNA: TGTGCCAGCACACCAAGGGGGCGCGTGTACGAGCAGTACTTC. It is translated as CASTPRGRVYEQYF.